What follows are 13 T cell receptor beta chains derived from one specimen sequenced in a study of T-cell memory formation after mild COVID-19 (dated by TCRdb to 2020 to 2022). The library came from 5' RACE. Sequenced on an Illumina NovaSeq 6000. TCRdb cleaned the public reads at Q25 with fastp, built clones with MiXCR and kept in-frame beta chains. Rows with a matching CDR3 protein are joined into one entry that keeps the most common DNA and genes. Within this sample are just over 350,000 distinct CDR3 sequences, with around 14% of them counted one time only. The ten largest clones represent 20% to 25% of the sample. Specimen: PBMCs or a T cell subset sorted from them (not recorded which). The source of these receptors is a man younger than 35 who had mild COVID-19 (a few samples of this study predate the infection). The sample titles of this study are shuffled in the database, so cell type and time point are left out; the donor was told from shared clones.

This clonotype was observed a few times. The V call is TRBV24-1, the J call TRBJ2-5; D possibly corresponds to TRBD2 (5 bases). V dropped 6 bases and J dropped 2 bases, with 9 bases sitting between them. The CDR3 spans 13 residues. CDR1 KGHDR and CDR2 SFDVKD come from the germline V gene. CDR3 nucleotide sequence: TGTGCCACCAGTCGCACGGGACAAGAGACCCAGTACTTC. Protein product: CATSRTGQETQYF.

The chain recombines TRBV12-3 or TRBV12-4 with TRBJ1-5; the match to TRBD1 covers 7 bases. The CDR3 runs 15 residues. V was clipped by 5 bases and J by 0 bases; unmatched bases: 4. The CDR3 protein is CASSVQGNSNQPQHF. In DNA form, the CDR3 reads TGTGCCAGCAGTGTACAGGGGAATAGCAATCAGCCCCAGCATTTT.

This clonotype turned up a few times. The V call is TRBV6-5, the J call TRBJ1-6; the match to TRBD1 covers 10 bases. With V trimmed by 4 bases and J by 7 bases, 1 base remained unmatched. The CDR3 has 14 amino acids. Germline CDR1 is MNHEY and CDR2 is SVGAGI. CDR3: CASSWTGGNSPLHF. The CDR3 DNA reads as TGTGCCAGCAGTTGGACAGGGGGAAATTCACCCCTCCACTTT.

The sample holds a few counts of this clonotype. The chain uses TRBV4-1 and TRBJ2-1, with 9 bases aligning to TRBD1. The CDR3 totals 17 residues. Trimming at V came to 1 base and at J to 6 bases, leaving 10 bases not matched to a gene. Germline-derived CDR1 and CDR2 are MGHRA and YSYEKL. CDR3 sequence: CASSQALGGTGPNEQFF. The CDR3 region has the DNA TGCGCCAGCAGCCAAGCTCTTGGCGGGACAGGGCCCAATGAGCAGTTCTTC.

This clonotype was counted between two and nine times. The chain uses TRBV6-5 and TRBJ2-1; 9 positions agree with TRBD2. Trimming at V came to 6 bases and at J to 6 bases, leaving 12 bases not matched to a gene. The CDR3 has 16 residues. CDR1 and CDR2 (germline): MNHEY, SVGAGI. Here the CDR3 DNA reads TGTGCCAGCAGCTCTGTCGCGGGGGGGCCGTTCAATGAGCAGTTCTTC. Translation: CASSSVAGGPFNEQFF.

This chain joins TRBV20-1 and TRBJ2-7, with D possibly matching TRBD1 (5 bases). The CDR3 is 12 amino acids. The ends were cut back, 7 bases at V and 6 bases at J, with 16 bases in the middle. CDR1 and CDR2 from the germline V gene are DFQATT and SNEGSKA (reference sequence). CDR3 region: CSVTPTAGEQYF. For the CDR3, the DNA is TGCAGTGTTACGCCGACAGCCGGCGAGCAGTACTTC.

The chain joins TRBV18 to TRBJ1-2; D is unresolved. This CDR3 has 13 amino acids. Trimming took off 5 bases at V and 3 bases at J, with 10 bases between the two ends. In germline, CDR1 is KGHSH, CDR2 LQKENI. The CDR3 protein is CASSDQEHYGYTF. CDR3 coding DNA: TGTGCCAGCTCAGATCAGGAGCACTATGGCTACACCTTC.

The sample holds a few counts of this clonotype. The V call is TRBV14, the J call TRBJ2-1, with 8 nucleotides matching TRBD2. CDR1 and CDR2 from the germline V gene are SGHDN and FVKESK. The J segment lost 12 bases and the V segment lost 4 bases, leaving 17 bases of the junction unmatched. The CDR3 extends over 16 amino acids. The CDR3 region is CASSLSTGGIHFWQFF. DNA of the CDR3: TGTGCCAGCAGCCTCTCAACGGGGGGGATACATTTTTGGCAGTTCTTC.

This clonotype was found a few times. The chain carries TRBV5-1 and TRBJ1-2; 9 bases match TRBD1. J lost 4 bases, V lost 2 bases, and 3 bases had no gene match. This CDR3 region has 14 residues. Germline CDR1 is SGHRS and CDR2 is YFSETQ. The chain's CDR3 is CASSFGTGIYGYTF. Written as DNA, the CDR3 is TGCGCCAGCAGCTTTGGGACAGGGATCTATGGCTACACCTTC.

This clonotype was detected many times. J is TRBJ2-5 and V is TRBV11-2; possible D gene TRBD1, 5 bases. Germline CDR1 and CDR2: SGHAT and FQNNGV. The CDR3 loop spans 12 amino acids. Between the trimmed V and J ends, which lost 7 bases and 9 bases, there was a span of 15 bases. CDR3 nucleotide sequence: TGTGCCAGCATTCAAGGGGCTGGGGCCCAGTACTTC. Translating gives CASIQGAGAQYF.

This clonotype was picked up a small number of times. This CDR3 is CASSFVGDNEQFF. The CDR3 nucleotides are TGTGCCAGCAGCTTTGTAGGGGACAATGAGCAGTTCTTC. V gene TRBV7-9 combines with J gene TRBJ2-1; TRBD1 is a possible D gene (5 bases). The CDR3 extends over 13 amino acids. Trimming shortened V by 3 bases and J by 5 bases, and 8 bases separated the two germline ends. Germline lookup yields CDR1 SEHNR and CDR2 FQNEAQ (reference sequence). Complete variable domain (other parts from reference TRBV7-9 and TRBJ2-1): DTGVSQNPRHKITKRGQNVTFRCDPISEHNRLYWYRQTLGQGPEFLTYFQNEAQLEKSRLLSDRFSAERPKGSFSTLEIQRTEQGDSAMYLCASSFVGDNEQFFGPGTRLTVL.

The rearrangement links TRBV4-2 to TRBJ2-7; no clear D. Germline V gene data show CDR1 as LGHNA and CDR2 as YNFKEQ. The V end lost 5 bases, the J end lost 4 bases, and 21 bases lay between the germline ends. The CDR3 has 16 amino acids. CDR3 sequence: CASSSRHDPRVYEQYF. The CDR3 DNA reads TGTGCCAGCAGCAGTCGACATGACCCCCGGGTGTACGAGCAGTACTTC.

This clonotype has just a few counts. The J gene is TRBJ2-3, the V gene TRBV3-1, with D perhaps matching TRBD1 or TRBD2 (6 bases each). CDR1 and CDR2 from the germline V gene are LGHDT and YNNKEL (reference sequence). V lost 6 bases to trimming and J lost 0 bases, with 16 bases between them. The CDR3 contains 16 residues. CDR3 nucleotides: TGTGCCAGCAGGGGCGGGACACTCTCTAGCACAGATACGCAGTATTTT. It encodes CASRGGTLSSTDTQYF.